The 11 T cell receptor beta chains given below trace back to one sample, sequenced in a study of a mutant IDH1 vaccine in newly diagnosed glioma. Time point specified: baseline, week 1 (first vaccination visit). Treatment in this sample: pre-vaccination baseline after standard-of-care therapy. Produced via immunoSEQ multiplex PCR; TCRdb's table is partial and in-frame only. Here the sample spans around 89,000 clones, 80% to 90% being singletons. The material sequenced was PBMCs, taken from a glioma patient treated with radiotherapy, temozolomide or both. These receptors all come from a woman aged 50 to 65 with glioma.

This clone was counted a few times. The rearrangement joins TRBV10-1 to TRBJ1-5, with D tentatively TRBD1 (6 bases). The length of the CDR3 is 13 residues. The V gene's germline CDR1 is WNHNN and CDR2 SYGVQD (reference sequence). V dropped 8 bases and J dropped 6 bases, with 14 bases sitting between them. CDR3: CASPLGGAQPQHF. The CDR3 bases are TGCGCCAGCCCCCTTGGGGGGGCTCAGCCCCAGCATTTT.

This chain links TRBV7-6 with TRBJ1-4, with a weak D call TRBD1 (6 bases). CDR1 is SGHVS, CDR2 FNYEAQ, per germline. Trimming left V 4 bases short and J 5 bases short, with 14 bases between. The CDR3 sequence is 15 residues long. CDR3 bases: TGTGCCAGCAGCTCCACAGGGAGGCTGAATGAAAAACTGTTTTTT. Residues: CASSSTGRLNEKLFF.

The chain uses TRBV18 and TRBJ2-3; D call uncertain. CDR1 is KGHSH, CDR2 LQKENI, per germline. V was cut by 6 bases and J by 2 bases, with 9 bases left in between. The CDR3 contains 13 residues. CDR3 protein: CASSPGTTDTQYF. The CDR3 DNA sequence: TGTGCCAGCTCCCCCGGAACCACAGATACGCAGTATTTT.

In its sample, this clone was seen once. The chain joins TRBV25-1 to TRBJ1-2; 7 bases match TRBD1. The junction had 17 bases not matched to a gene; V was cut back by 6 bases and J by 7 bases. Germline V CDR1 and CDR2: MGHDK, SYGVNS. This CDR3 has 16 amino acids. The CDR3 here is CASRPSGQTGLGGYTF. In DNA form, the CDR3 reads TGTGCCAGCAGACCATCGGGACAGACGGGACTTGGTGGCTACACCTTC.

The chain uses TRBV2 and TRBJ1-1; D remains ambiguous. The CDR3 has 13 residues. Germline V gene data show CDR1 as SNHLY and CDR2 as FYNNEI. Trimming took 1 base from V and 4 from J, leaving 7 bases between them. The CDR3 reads CASSEEEFTEAFF. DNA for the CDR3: TGTGCCAGCAGTGAAGAGGAATTCACTGAAGCTTTCTTT.

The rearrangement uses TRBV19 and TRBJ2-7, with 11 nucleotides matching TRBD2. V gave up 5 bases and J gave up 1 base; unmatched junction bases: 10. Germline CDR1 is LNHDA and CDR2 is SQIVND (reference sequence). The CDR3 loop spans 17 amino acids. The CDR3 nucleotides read TGTGCCAGTAGTCGTCTTATAACTAGCGGGGGATCCTACGAGCAGTACTTC. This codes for CASSRLITSGGSYEQYF.

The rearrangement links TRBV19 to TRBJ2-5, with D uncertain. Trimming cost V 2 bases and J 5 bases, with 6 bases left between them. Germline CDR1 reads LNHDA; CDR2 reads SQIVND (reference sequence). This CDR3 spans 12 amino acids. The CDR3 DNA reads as TGTGCCAGTAGTATAACCCGGGAGACCCAGTACTTC. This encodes CASSITRETQYF.

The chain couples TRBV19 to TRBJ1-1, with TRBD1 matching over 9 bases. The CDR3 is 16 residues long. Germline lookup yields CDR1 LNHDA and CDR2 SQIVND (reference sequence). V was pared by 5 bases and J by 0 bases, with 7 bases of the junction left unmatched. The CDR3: CASSPWGQGLNTEAFF. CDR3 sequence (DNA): TGTGCCAGTAGTCCCTGGGGACAGGGCTTGAACACTGAAGCTTTCTTT.

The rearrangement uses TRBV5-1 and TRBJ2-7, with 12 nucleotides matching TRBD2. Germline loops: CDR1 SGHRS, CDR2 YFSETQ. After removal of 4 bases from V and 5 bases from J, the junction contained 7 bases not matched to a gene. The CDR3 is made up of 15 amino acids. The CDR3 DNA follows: TGCGCCAGCAGCGATGGACTAGCGGGGATGAACGAGCAGTACTTC. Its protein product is CASSDGLAGMNEQYF. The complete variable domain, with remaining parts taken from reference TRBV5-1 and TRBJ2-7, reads KAGVTQTPRYLIKTRGQQVTLSCSPISGHRSVSWYQQTPGQGLQFLFEYFSETQRNKGNFPGRFSGRQFSNSRSEMNVSTLELGDSALYLCASSDGLAGMNEQYFGPGTRLTVT.

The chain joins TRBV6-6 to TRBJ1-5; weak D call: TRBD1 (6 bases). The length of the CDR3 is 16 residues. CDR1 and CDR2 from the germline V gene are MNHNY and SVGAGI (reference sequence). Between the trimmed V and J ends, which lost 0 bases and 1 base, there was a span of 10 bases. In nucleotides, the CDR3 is TGTGCCAGCAGTTACTCTGGACAGAGGAGCAATCAGCCCCAGCATTTT. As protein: CASSYSGQRSNQPQHF.

The CDR3: CASSQSNTGELFF. The CDR3 nucleotides are TGCGCCAGCAGCCAGAGCAACACCGGGGAGCTGTTTTTT. V gene TRBV4-1 combines with J gene TRBJ2-2; D unresolved. V lost 3 bases, J lost 2 bases, and 4 bases lay in between. Per the germline V gene, CDR1 is MGHRA and CDR2 is YSYEKL. This CDR3 has 13 residues.